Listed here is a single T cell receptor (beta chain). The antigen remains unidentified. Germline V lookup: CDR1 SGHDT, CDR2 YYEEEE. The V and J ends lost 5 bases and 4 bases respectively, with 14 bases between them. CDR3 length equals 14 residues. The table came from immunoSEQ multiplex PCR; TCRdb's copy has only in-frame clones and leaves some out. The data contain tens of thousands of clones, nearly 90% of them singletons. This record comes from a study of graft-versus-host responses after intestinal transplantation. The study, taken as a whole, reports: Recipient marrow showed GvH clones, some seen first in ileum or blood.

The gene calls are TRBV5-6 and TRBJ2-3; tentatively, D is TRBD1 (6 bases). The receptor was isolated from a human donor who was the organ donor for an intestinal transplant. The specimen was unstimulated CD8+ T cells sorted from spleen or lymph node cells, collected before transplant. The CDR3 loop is CASSLTGWSDTQYF. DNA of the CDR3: TGTGCCAGCAGTCTCACAGGGTGGTCAGATACGCAGTATTTT.